The text below deals with one T cell receptor beta chain. Its cognate antigen is unknown. The CDR3 has 15 amino acids. Per the germline V gene, CDR1 is SEHNR and CDR2 is FQNEAQ (reference sequence). The data were obtained in a study of T cells expressing NK-cell markers. Findings of the study overall: Dominant NKG2C+ clonotypes made up roughly 1.0-8% of CD8+ T cells in over five donors.

It was by 5'RACE template switching with UMIs that TCR beta cDNA was made. No DNA is given; TCRdb re-called the 5' RACE reads and lists each CDR3 protein once. This table holds about 460,000 distinct CDR3 sequences. This TCR derives from a woman aged 45-65 years in good health. What was sequenced was blood T cells: a sorted CD56 or NKG2C T cell subset, CD4+ or CD8+ T cells, or bulk PBMC T cells (not recorded which). The chain recombines TRBV7-9 with TRBJ2-7; TCRdb names TRBD2, which stays unverified in the absence of DNA. The CDR3 is CASSGLRGAGTAQYF. Together with reference TRBV7-9 and TRBJ2-7, the CDR3 gives the full variable domain: DTGVSQNPRHKITKRGQNVTFRCDPISEHNRLYWYRQTLGQGPEFLTYFQNEAQLEKSRLLSDRFSAERPKGSFSTLEIQRTEQGDSAMYLCASSGLRGAGTAQYFGPGTRLTVT.